Below are 8 T cell receptor beta chains sequenced from a single sample in a study of blood T cell repertoires in COVID-19. Clones were read by immunoSEQ multiplex PCR, and TCRdb kept only the in-frame ones, dropping some. The repertoire holds roughly 340,000 clones, around 87% seen once, with around 1.9% in the top ten. The specimen sequenced was PBMCs or T cells enriched from blood (not recorded which). The receptors here all came from a man in his forties in a cohort exposed to, infected with or recovered from COVID-19 (not recorded which).

This chain links TRBV6-5 with TRBJ1-2; D is unresolved. V lost 8 bases and J 1 base, leaving 5 bases between the germline ends. This CDR3 has 11 amino acids. CDR1 and CDR2 (germline): MNHEY, SVGAGI. This CDR3 reads CASGLNYGYTF. The CDR3 nucleotides read TGTGCCAGCGGGCTTAACTATGGCTACACCTTC.

The rearrangement links TRBV16 to TRBJ2-7; D is possibly TRBD2 (5 bases). Germline assignment: CDR1 KGHSY and CDR2 FQNENV. The germline V and J ends were trimmed by 1 base and 0 bases, with 10 bases remaining between them. CDR3 length: 15 residues. This chain's CDR3 is CASSQWEMSSYEQYF. CDR3 in DNA: TGTGCCAGCAGCCAATGGGAGATGAGCTCCTACGAGCAGTACTTC. The full variable domain, in which reference TRBV16 and TRBJ2-7 provide the parts outside the CDR3, is GEEVAQTPKHLVRGEGQKAKLYCAPIKGHSYVFWYQQVLKNEFKFLISFQNENVFDETGMPKERFSAKCLPNSPCSLEIQATKLEDSAVYFCASSQWEMSSYEQYFGPGTRLTVT.

The chain is built from TRBV4-2 and TRBJ2-4, with 11 bases matching TRBD2. The length of the CDR3 is 19 residues. Germline V CDR1 and CDR2: LGHNA, YNFKEQ. V lost 1 base to trimming and J lost 0 bases; unmatched junction nucleotides: 8. This CDR3 is CASSQVTSGSLAAKNIQYF. CDR3 coding DNA: TGTGCCAGCAGCCAAGTTACTAGCGGGAGCCTAGCAGCCAAAAACATTCAGTACTTC.

The chain recombines TRBV29-1 with TRBJ1-1, with 8 bases aligning to TRBD1. The CDR3 is 15 residues long. Trimming took 7 bases from V and 0 from J; bases not matched to a gene: 10. Germline V gene lookup returns CDR1 SQVTM and CDR2 ANQGSEA. The CDR3, as DNA: TGCAGCGCATGGGACAGGCAAAGGATGAACACTGAAGCTTTCTTT. Its translation: CSAWDRQRMNTEAFF.

This rearrangement joins TRBV11-3 to TRBJ2-1, with D possibly TRBD2 on 6 matching bases. Trimming shortened V by 2 bases and J by 4 bases, and 15 bases separated the two germline ends. The germline CDR1 and CDR2 sequences are SGHNT and YENEEA. This CDR3 has 16 residues. DNA of the CDR3: TGTGCCAGCAGCTTACAGGCGGGGCCTCCATACAATGAGCAGTTCTTC. Residues: CASSLQAGPPYNEQFF.

Concerning this clone: The same CDR3 also results from other DNA sequences found in this sample. The chain recombines TRBV18 with TRBJ1-5, with D perhaps TRBD1 (5 bases). V was shortened by 3 bases and J by 0 bases, with 9 bases between the two germline ends. This CDR3 region has 15 residues. Germline CDR1 KGHSH, CDR2 LQKENI. This CDR3 reads CASSPGGGSNQPQHF. DNA for the CDR3: TGTGCCAGCTCACCGGGGGGGGGTAGCAATCAGCCCCAGCATTTT.

The chain combines TRBV30 with TRBJ1-1; 8 nucleotides align to TRBD1. The CDR3 extends over 13 amino acids. The germline CDR1 and CDR2 sequences are GTSNPN and SVGIG (reference sequence). Germline trimming cut 7 bases from V and 4 bases from J; bases unmatched to any gene: 8. The CDR3 coding sequence is TGTGCCTCAGACAGGGGACCATTCACTGAAGCTTTCTTT. It specifies CASDRGPFTEAFF.

V usage is TRBV9 and J usage is TRBJ2-3; no clear D gene. This CDR3 spans 11 amino acids. Germline lookup yields CDR1 SGDLS and CDR2 YYNGEE. V was cut by 4 bases and J by 2 bases, with 2 bases left in between. The CDR3 here is CASSHTDTQYF. The CDR3 nucleotides read TGTGCCAGCAGCCACACAGATACGCAGTATTTT.